This entry lists 20 T cell receptor beta chains sequenced from one sample in a study of blood T cell repertoires in COVID-19 (dated by TCRdb to about 2020). Library preparation employed the immunoSEQ multiplex PCR assay. TCRdb took this table from immuneACCESS and kept in-frame rearrangements with V and J called. Such tables lack part of the clones; where checked against another copy, unresolved V genes explain under half of the gap, and the rest is unexplained. This sample has 150,000 to 170,000 clones in its table, and about four fifths of those were observed once. The ten largest clones represent less than 4.5% of the sample. Sequenced sample: peripheral blood. The receptors derive from an elderly woman with acute or convalescent COVID-19.

This sequence joins TRBV7-9 and TRBJ2-2; 14 nucleotides align to TRBD2. Germline V lookup: CDR1 SEHNR, CDR2 FQNEAQ (reference sequence). The CDR3 loop spans 18 amino acids. With 6 bases clipped from V and 7 bases from J, the junction kept 13 bases outside the gene matches. The CDR3, as DNA: TGTGCCAGCAGTTTCTCCGGGACTAGCGGGAGCTTAATCGGGGAGCTGTTTTTT. It yields the protein CASSFSGTSGSLIGELFF. The variable domain in full, completed from reference TRBV7-9 and TRBJ2-2, reads DTGVSQNPRHKITKRGQNVTFRCDPISEHNRLYWYRQTLGQGPEFLTYFQNEAQLEKSRLLSDRFSAERPKGSFSTLEIQRTEQGDSAMYLCASSFSGTSGSLIGELFFGEGSRLTVL.

The chain recombines TRBV18 with TRBJ1-1, with D uncertain. The germline V gene has CDR1 KGHSH and CDR2 LQKENI. Trimming removed 4 bases at V and 1 base at J, with 10 bases between. This CDR3 is 14 amino acids long. The CDR3 DNA sequence: TGTGCCAGCTCACTCACGGTAGCGAACACTGAAGCTTTCTTT. This translates into CASSLTVANTEAFF. Variable domain in full (rest from reference TRBV18 and TRBJ1-1): NAGVMQNPRHLVRRRGQEARLRCSPMKGHSHVYWYRQLPEEGLKFMVYLQKENIIDESGMPKERFSAEFPKEGPSILRIQQVVRGDSAAYFCASSLTVANTEAFFGQGTRLTVV.

The chain joins TRBV3-1 (or the pseudogene TRBV3-2) to TRBJ2-1, with 10 bases aligning to TRBD1. The CDR3 is 16 amino acids. Losses at the gene ends were 0 bases for V and 4 bases for J; bases not matched to a gene: 3. In germline, CDR1 is LGHDT, CDR2 YNNKEL (reference sequence). The CDR3 sequence: CASSQDPGQGYNEQFF. DNA of the CDR3: TGTGCCAGCAGCCAAGATCCGGGACAGGGGTACAATGAGCAGTTCTTC.

This clone was seen more than once but under ten times. This chain connects TRBV7-2 to TRBJ2-1, with TRBD1 matching over 8 bases. Germline CDR1 is SGHTA and CDR2 is FQGNSA. The CDR3 runs 15 residues. With V trimmed by 5 bases and J by 5 bases, 8 bases remained unmatched. CDR3 in amino acids: CASSKQDRVDNEQFF. CDR3 nucleotide sequence: TGTGCCAGCAGCAAACAGGACAGGGTTGACAATGAGCAGTTCTTC. Filled out from reference TRBV7-2 and TRBJ2-1, the complete variable domain reads GAGVSQSPSNKVTEKGKDVELRCDPISGHTALYWYRQSLGQGLEFLIYFQGNSAPDKSGLPSDRFSAERTGGSVSTLTIQRTQQEDSAVYLCASSKQDRVDNEQFFGPGTRLTVL.

This clone appeared a few times. This sequence joins TRBV30 and TRBJ1-3; 7 nucleotides match TRBD1. This CDR3 spans 13 amino acids. Germline assignment: CDR1 GTSNPN and CDR2 SVGIG (reference sequence). Germline trimming cut 5 bases from V and 4 bases from J; bases unmatched to any gene: 5. Here the CDR3 reads CAWDRVGGNTIYF. Here the CDR3 DNA reads TGTGCCTGGGACAGGGTCGGAGGAAACACCATATATTTT.

The chain combines TRBV5-1 with TRBJ2-1, with 8 bases matching TRBD2. V gave up 6 bases and J gave up 2 bases; unmatched junction bases: 7. CDR3 length equals 15 residues. CDR1 and CDR2 from the germline V gene are SGHRS and YFSETQ. Here the CDR3 reads CASTQRGGAYNEQFF. Written as DNA, the CDR3 is TGCGCCAGCACCCAACGGGGGGGCGCCTACAATGAGCAGTTCTTC. The whole variable domain, filled in from reference TRBV5-1 and TRBJ2-1, reads KAGVTQTPRYLIKTRGQQVTLSCSPISGHRSVSWYQQTPGQGLQFLFEYFSETQRNKGNFPGRFSGRQFSNSRSEMNVSTLELGDSALYLCASTQRGGAYNEQFFGPGTRLTVL.

The rearrangement links TRBV6-2 or TRBV6-3 to TRBJ2-5, with 10 bases fitting TRBD2. The germline CDR1 and CDR2 sequences are MNHEY and SVGEGT. The CDR3 is 16 residues long. The ends lost 2 bases at V and 1 base at J; junction bases unmatched: 4. CDR3 region: CASSYETSGFQETQYF. CDR3 in DNA: TGTGCCAGCAGTTACGAGACTAGCGGGTTCCAAGAGACCCAGTACTTC.

This chain connects TRBV7-6 to TRBJ1-3, with a possible D match to TRBD1 (6 bases). CDR3 length: 14 residues. The germline CDR1 and CDR2 sequences are SGHVS and FNYEAQ. Trimming shortened V by 3 bases and J by 0 bases, and 6 bases separated the two germline ends. The CDR3 DNA sequence: TGTGCCAGCAGCTTGACAGGCTCTGGAAACACCATATATTTT. Protein product: CASSLTGSGNTIYF.

The V gene is TRBV30, the J gene TRBJ1-5, with unresolved D. V was cut by 0 bases and J by 1 base, with 22 bases left in between. Germline CDR1 and CDR2: GTSNPN and SVGIG (reference sequence). The CDR3 contains 19 residues. For the CDR3, the DNA is TGTGCCTGGAGTGTATTTGCCCCAACAGATCGACAAAGCAATCAGCCCCAGCATTTT. Amino acids: CAWSVFAPTDRQSNQPQHF.

This clone came up once. The V and J genes are TRBV21-1 and TRBJ2-5; the table names TRBD1, a call not compared with the DNA. TRBV21-1 is a pseudogene. CDR3 size: 20 residues. CDR3 sequence reads: CASSKAGEGVDRVDQETQYF. Written as DNA, the CDR3 is TGTGCCAGCAGCAAAGCGGGGGAGGGGGTGGACAGGGTCGACCAAGAGACCCAGTACTTC.

The genes are TRBV28 and TRBJ2-1, with 7 bases that match TRBD2. CDR1 is MDHEN, CDR2 SYDVKM, per germline. The V gene end was trimmed by 2 bases and the J gene end by 0 bases; junction bases not matched to a gene: 10. The CDR3 is 18 amino acids. CDR3 DNA sequence: TGTGCCAGCAGTTTAGGGGCGGGGGTGTGGAGCTCCTACAATGAGCAGTTCTTC. This translates into CASSLGAGVWSSYNEQFF.

The V and J genes are TRBV30 and TRBJ2-2; TRBD2 aligns across 7 bases. The V and J ends lost 2 bases and 2 bases, in that order; junction bases with no gene match: 2. The CDR3 spans 14 residues. Looked up from germline, CDR1 is GTSNPN and CDR2 is SVGIG (reference sequence). The CDR3 here is CAWSRGGNTGELFF. The DNA of the CDR3 is TGTGCCTGGAGTCGCGGGGGAAACACCGGGGAGCTGTTTTTT.

The rearrangement links TRBV6-5 to TRBJ2-7; perhaps TRBD1 as D (5 bases). V was cut by 5 bases and J by 2 bases, with 7 bases left in between. CDR3 length: 12 amino acids. Per the germline V gene, CDR1 is MNHEY and CDR2 is SVGAGI. The CDR3 sequence is CASSTTAYEQYF. The CDR3, as DNA: TGTGCCAGCAGTACGACAGCCTACGAGCAGTACTTC.

The genes are TRBV5-1 and TRBJ1-2; 8 positions agree with TRBD1. This CDR3 is 14 amino acids long. CDR1 and CDR2 (germline): SGHRS, YFSETQ. Unmatched junction bases numbered 8, after V lost 4 bases and J lost 6 bases. The CDR3 DNA follows: TGCGCCAGCAGCCAAGGACAGGGACTAAATGGCTACACCTTC. This codes for CASSQGQGLNGYTF.

This chain connects TRBV6-6 to TRBJ1-1, with D hard to call. Germline V CDR1 and CDR2: MNHNY, SVGAGI (reference sequence). This CDR3 has 11 amino acids. In DNA, the CDR3 is TGTGGGGCACGGGGGAACACTGAAGCTTTCTTT. It encodes CGARGNTEAFF.

The chain links TRBV18 to TRBJ1-5; 8 bases are shared with TRBD1. Germline values: CDR1 KGHSH, CDR2 LQKENI. CDR3 length equals 14 residues. Losses at the gene ends were 3 bases for V and 5 bases for J; bases not matched to a gene: 3. CDR3 in amino acids: CASSPTGADQPQHF. The CDR3 bases are TGTGCCAGCTCACCGACAGGGGCCGATCAGCCCCAGCATTTT.

V is TRBV29-1 and J is TRBJ2-4; 9 bases are a match to TRBD2. CDR3 size: 15 residues. Germline assignment: CDR1 SQVTM and CDR2 ANQGSEA. Losses at the gene ends were 0 bases for V and 9 bases for J; bases not matched to a gene: 9. As DNA, the CDR3 is TGCAGCGTTGAAGATGGCGGGGGGGCCGGGGGCATTCAGTACTTC. Translation gives CSVEDGGGAGGIQYF.

This rearrangement joins TRBV7-2 to TRBJ2-3, with D perhaps matching TRBD1 (5 bases). The CDR3 runs 16 residues. The V end lost 5 bases, the J end lost 1 base, and 16 bases lay between the germline ends. Germline assignment: CDR1 SGHTA and CDR2 FQGNSA. This chain's CDR3 is CASSPGAQGRTDTQYF. The CDR3, as DNA: TGTGCCAGCAGCCCTGGTGCCCAGGGCCGCACAGATACGCAGTATTTT.

The V gene is TRBV19, the J gene TRBJ2-2, with D perhaps TRBD2 (5 bases). CDR3 length: 15 amino acids. The germline CDR1 and CDR2 sequences are LNHDA and SQIVND (reference sequence). Trimming removed 10 bases at V and 2 bases at J, with 17 bases between. The CDR3 region is CATSTSGQNTGELFF. The CDR3 nucleotides read TGTGCCACCTCGACGAGCGGTCAAAACACCGGGGAGCTGTTTTTT.

The chain is built from TRBV9 and TRBJ1-5; 8 bases line up with TRBD1. Germline CDR1 reads SGDLS; CDR2 reads YYNGEE. This CDR3 is built from 14 residues. The J segment lost 5 bases and the V segment lost 3 bases, leaving 4 bases of the junction unmatched. The CDR3: CASSDGQGHQPQHF. Written as DNA, the CDR3 is TGTGCCAGCAGCGACGGACAGGGACATCAGCCCCAGCATTTT.